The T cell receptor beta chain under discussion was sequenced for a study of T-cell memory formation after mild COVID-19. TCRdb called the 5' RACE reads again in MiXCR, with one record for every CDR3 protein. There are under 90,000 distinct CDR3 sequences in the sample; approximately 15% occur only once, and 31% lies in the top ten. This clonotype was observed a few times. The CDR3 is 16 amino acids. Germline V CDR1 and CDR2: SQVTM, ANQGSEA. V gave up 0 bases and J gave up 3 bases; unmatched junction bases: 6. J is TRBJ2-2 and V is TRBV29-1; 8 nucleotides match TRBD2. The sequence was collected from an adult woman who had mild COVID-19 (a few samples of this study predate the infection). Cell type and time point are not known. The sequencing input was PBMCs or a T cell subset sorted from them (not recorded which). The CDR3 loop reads CSVEEGVAGYTGELFF. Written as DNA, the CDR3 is TGCAGCGTTGAAGAGGGGGTAGCGGGGTACACCGGGGAGCTGTTTTTT.